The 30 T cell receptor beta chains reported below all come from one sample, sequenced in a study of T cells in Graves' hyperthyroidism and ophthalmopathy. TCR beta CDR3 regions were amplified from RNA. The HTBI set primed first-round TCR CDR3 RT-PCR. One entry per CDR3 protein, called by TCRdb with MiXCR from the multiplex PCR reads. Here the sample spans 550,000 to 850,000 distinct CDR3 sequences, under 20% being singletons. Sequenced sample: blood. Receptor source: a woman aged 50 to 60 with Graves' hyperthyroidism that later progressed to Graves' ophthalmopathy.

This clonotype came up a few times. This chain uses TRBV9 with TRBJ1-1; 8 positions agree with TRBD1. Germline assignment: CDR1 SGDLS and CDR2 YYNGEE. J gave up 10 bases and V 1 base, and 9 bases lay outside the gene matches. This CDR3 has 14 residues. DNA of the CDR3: TGTGCCAGCAGCGTAACGGGACAGGCCACAGGAGCTTTCTTT. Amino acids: CASSVTGQATGAFF. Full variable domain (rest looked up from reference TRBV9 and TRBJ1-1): DSGVTQTPKHLITATGQRVTLRCSPRSGDLSVYWYQQSLDQGLQFLIQYYNGEERAKGNILERFSAQQFPDLHSELNLSSLELGDSALYFCASSVTGQATGAFFGQGTRLTVV.

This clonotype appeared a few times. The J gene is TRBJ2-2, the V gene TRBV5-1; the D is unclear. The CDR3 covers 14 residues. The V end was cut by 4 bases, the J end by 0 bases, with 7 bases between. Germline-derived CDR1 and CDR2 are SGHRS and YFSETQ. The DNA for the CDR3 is TGCGCCAGCAGCCATCCAACGAACACCGGGGAGCTGTTTTTT. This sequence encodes CASSHPTNTGELFF.

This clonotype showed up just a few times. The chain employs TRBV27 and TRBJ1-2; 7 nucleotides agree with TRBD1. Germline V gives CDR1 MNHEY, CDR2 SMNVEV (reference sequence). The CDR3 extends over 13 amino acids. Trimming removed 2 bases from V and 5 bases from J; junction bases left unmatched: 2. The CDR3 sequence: CASSLQGEYGYTF. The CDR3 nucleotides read TGTGCCAGCAGTTTACAGGGGGAGTATGGCTACACCTTC.

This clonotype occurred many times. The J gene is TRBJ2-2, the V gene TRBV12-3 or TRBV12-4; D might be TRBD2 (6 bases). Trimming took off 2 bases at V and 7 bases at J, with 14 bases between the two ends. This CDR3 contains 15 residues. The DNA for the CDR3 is TGTGCCAGCAGTTTAAGGCGGGGTCAGGGCGGGGAGCTGTTTTTT. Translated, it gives CASSLRRGQGGELFF.

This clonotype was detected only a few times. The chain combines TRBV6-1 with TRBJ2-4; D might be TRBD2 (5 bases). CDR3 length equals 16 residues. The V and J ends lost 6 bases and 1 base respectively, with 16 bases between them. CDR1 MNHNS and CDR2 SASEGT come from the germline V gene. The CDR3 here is CASSQPGSWAKNIQYF. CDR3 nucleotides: TGTGCCAGCAGCCAACCGGGATCCTGGGCCAAAAACATTCAGTACTTC.

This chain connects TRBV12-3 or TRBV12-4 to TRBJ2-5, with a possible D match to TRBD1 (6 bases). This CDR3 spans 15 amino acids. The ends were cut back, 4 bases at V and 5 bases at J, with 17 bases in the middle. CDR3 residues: CASSSHREPRETQYF. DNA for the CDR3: TGTGCCAGCAGTTCGCACAGGGAGCCCCGGGAGACCCAGTACTTC.

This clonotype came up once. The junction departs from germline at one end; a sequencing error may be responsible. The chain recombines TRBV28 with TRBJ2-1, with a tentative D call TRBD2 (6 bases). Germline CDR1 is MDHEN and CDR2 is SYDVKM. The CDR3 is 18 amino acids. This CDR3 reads CASIGGGPTSASCNEQFF. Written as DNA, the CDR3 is TGTGCCAGCATTGGGGGAGGACCCACTTCGGCTTCCTGCAATGAGCAGTTCTTC.

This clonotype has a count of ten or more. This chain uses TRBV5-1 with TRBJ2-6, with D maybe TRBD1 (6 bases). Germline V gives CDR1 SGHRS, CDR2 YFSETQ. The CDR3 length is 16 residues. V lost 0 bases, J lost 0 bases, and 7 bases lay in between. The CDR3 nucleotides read TGCGCCAGCAGCTTGGTACAGGGCTCTGGGGCCAACGTCCTGACTTTC. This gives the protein CASSLVQGSGANVLTF.

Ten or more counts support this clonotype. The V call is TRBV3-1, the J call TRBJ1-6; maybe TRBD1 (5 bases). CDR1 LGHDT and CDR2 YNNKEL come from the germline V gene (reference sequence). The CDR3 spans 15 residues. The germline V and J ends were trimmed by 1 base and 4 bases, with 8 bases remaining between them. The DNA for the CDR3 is TGTGCCAGCAGCCAAGGACAGAGATATAATTCACCCCTCCACTTT. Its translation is CASSQGQRYNSPLHF.

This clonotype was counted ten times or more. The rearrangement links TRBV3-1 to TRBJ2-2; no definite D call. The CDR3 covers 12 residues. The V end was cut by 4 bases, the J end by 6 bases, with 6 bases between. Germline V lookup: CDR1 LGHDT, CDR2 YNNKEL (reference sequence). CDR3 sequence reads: CASSRVAGELFF. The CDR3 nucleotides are TGTGCCAGCAGCCGGGTGGCCGGGGAGCTGTTTTTT.

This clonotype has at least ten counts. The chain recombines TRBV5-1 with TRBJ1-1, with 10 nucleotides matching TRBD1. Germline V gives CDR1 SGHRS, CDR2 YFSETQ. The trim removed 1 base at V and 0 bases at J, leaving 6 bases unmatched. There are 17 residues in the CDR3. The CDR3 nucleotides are TGCGCCAGCAGCTTGATCCCGGGACAGGGGTTGAACACTGAAGCTTTCTTT. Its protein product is CASSLIPGQGLNTEAFF. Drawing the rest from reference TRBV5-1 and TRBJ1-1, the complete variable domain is KAGVTQTPRYLIKTRGQQVTLSCSPISGHRSVSWYQQTPGQGLQFLFEYFSETQRNKGNFPGRFSGRQFSNSRSEMNVSTLELGDSALYLCASSLIPGQGLNTEAFFGQGTRLTVV.

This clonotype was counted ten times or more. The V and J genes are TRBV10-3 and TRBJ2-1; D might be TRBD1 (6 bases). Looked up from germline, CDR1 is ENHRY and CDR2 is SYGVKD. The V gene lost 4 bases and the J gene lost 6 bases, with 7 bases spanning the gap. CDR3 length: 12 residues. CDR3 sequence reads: CAISAQGNEQFF. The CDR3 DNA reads TGTGCCATCAGTGCACAGGGCAATGAGCAGTTCTTC.

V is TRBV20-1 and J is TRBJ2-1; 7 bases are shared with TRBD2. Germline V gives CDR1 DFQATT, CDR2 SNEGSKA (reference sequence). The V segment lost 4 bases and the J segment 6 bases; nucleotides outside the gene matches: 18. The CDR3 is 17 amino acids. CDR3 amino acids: CSAILRGTGTKLNEQFF. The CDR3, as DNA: TGCAGTGCTATCCTAAGGGGCACCGGGACTAAACTCAATGAGCAGTTCTTC.

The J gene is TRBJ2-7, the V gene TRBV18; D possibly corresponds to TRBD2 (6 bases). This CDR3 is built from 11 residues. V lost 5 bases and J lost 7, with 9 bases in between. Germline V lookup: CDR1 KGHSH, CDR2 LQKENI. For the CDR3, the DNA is TGTGCCAGCTCAGCCGCGGGGGAGCAGTACTTC. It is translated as CASSAAGEQYF. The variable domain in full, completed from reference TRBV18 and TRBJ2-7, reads NAGVMQNPRHLVRRRGQEARLRCSPMKGHSHVYWYRQLPEEGLKFMVYLQKENIIDESGMPKERFSAEFPKEGPSILRIQQVVRGDSAAYFCASSAAGEQYFGPGTRLTVT.

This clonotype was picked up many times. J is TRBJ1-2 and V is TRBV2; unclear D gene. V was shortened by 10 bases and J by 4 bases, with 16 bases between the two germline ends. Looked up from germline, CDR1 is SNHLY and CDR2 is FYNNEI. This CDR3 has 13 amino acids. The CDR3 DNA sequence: TGTGCCACCCTAGTTAATGAGCTCTATGGCTACACCTTC. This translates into CATLVNELYGYTF.

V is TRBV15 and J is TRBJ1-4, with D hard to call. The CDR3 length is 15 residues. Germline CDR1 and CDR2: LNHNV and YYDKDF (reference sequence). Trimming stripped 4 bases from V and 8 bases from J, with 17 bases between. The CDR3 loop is CATSIRVGFGEKLFF. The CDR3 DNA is TGTGCCACCAGCATCCGAGTAGGGTTTGGGGAAAAACTGTTTTTT.

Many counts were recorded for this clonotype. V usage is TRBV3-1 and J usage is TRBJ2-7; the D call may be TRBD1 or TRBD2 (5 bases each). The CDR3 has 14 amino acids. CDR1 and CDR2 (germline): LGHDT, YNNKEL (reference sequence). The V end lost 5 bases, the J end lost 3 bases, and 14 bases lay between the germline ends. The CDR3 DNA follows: TGTGCCAGCAGCAAAGGGACGCCGAACTACGAGCAGTACTTC. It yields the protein CASSKGTPNYEQYF.

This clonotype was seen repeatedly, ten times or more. CDR3 loop: CASSRDASSYNEQFF. In nucleotides, the CDR3 is TGTGCCAGCAGCCGAGACGCTAGCTCCTACAATGAGCAGTTCTTC. V is TRBV5-4 and J is TRBJ2-1; the D is unclear. The CDR3 sequence is 15 residues long. Per the germline V gene, CDR1 is SGHNT and CDR2 is YYREEE (reference sequence). The germline V and J ends were trimmed by 4 bases and 0 bases, with 11 bases remaining between them.

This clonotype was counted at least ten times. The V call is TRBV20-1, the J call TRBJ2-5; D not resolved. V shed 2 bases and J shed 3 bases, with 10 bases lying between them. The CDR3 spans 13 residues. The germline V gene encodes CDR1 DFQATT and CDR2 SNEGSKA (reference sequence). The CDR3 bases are TGCAGTGCTAGATGGGCTGGTGAAGAGACCCAGTACTTC. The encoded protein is CSARWAGEETQYF.

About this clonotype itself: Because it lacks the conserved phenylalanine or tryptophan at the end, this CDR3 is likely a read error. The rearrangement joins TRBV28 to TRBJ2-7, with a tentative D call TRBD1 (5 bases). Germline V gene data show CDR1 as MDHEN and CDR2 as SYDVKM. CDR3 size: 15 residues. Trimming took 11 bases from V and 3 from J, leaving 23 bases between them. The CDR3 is CASQHQGNLIYEQYL. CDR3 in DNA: TGTGCCTCCCAGCACCAGGGCAATTTAATCTACGAGCAGTACCTC.

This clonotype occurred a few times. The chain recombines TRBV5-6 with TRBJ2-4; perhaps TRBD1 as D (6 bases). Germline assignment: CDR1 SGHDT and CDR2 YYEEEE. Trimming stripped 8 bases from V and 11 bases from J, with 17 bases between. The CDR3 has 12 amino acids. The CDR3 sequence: CARTDRNTFQYF. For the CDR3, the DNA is TGTGCCAGGACAGACAGGAATACTTTTCAGTACTTC.

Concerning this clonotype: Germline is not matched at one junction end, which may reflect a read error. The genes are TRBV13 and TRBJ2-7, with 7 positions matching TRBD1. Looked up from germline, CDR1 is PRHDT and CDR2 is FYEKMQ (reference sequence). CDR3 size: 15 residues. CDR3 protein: CASTPLTTGDDEQYF. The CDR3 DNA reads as TGCGCCAGTACTCCACTCACCACAGGGGACGACGAGCAGTACTTC.

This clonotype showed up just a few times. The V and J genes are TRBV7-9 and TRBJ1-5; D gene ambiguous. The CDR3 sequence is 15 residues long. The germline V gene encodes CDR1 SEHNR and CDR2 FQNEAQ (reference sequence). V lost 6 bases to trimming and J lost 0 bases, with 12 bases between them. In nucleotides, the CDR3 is TGTGCCAGCAGTCACGGACGGACTAGCAATCAGCCCCAGCATTTT. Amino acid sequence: CASSHGRTSNQPQHF.

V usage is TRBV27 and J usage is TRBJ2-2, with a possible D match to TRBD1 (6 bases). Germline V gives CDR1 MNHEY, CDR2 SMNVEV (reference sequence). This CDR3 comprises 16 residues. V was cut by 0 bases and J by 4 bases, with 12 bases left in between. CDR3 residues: CASSLSWAGATGELFF. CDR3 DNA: TGTGCCAGCAGTTTATCTTGGGCAGGGGCCACCGGGGAGCTGTTTTTT.

The CDR3 is CAWSSGSNSGNTIYF. CDR3 DNA: TGTGCCTGGAGTTCCGGGAGTAACTCTGGAAACACCATATATTTT. The chain combines TRBV30 with TRBJ1-3; no clear D gene. Germline V gene lookup returns CDR1 GTSNPN and CDR2 SVGIG (reference sequence). This CDR3 has 15 residues. The V and J ends lost 2 bases and 0 bases respectively, with 11 bases between them.

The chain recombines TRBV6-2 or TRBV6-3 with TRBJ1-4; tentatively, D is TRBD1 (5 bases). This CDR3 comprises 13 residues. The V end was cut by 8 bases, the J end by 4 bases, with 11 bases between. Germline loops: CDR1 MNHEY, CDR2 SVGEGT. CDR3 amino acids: CASRDGRNEKLFF. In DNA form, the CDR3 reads TGTGCCAGCCGGGACGGTCGTAATGAAAAACTGTTTTTT.

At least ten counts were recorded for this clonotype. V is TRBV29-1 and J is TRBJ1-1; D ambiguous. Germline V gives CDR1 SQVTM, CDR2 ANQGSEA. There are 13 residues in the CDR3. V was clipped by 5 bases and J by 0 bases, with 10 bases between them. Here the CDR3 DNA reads TGCAGCGTTCTGGGGTTCTTGAACACTGAAGCTTTCTTT. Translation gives CSVLGFLNTEAFF.

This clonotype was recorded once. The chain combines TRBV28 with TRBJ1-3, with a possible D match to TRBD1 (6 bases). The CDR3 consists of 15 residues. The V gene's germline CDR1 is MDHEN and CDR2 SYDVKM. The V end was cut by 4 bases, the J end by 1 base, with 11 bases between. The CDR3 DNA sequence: TGTGCCAGCAGTTGGGACACTGGTTCTGGAAACACCATATATTTT. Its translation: CASSWDTGSGNTIYF. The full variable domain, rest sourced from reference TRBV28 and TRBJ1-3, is DVKVTQSSRYLVKRTGEKVFLECVQDMDHENMFWYRQDPGLGLRLIYFSYDVKMKEKGDIPEGYSVSREKKERFSLILESASTNQTSMYLCASSWDTGSGNTIYFGEGSWLTVV.

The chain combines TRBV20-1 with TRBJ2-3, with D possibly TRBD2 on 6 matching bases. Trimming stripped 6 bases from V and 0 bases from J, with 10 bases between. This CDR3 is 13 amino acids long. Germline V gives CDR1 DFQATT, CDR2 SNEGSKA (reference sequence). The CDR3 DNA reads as TGCAGTGCCGGACTACCCAGCACAGATACGCAGTATTTT. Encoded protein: CSAGLPSTDTQYF.

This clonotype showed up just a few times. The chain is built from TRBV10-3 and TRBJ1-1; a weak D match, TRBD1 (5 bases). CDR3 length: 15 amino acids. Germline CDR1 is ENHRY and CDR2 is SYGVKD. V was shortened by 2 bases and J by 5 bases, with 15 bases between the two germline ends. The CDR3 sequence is CAISELRVEETEAFF. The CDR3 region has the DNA TGTGCCATCAGTGAGCTCAGGGTGGAAGAGACTGAAGCTTTCTTT.